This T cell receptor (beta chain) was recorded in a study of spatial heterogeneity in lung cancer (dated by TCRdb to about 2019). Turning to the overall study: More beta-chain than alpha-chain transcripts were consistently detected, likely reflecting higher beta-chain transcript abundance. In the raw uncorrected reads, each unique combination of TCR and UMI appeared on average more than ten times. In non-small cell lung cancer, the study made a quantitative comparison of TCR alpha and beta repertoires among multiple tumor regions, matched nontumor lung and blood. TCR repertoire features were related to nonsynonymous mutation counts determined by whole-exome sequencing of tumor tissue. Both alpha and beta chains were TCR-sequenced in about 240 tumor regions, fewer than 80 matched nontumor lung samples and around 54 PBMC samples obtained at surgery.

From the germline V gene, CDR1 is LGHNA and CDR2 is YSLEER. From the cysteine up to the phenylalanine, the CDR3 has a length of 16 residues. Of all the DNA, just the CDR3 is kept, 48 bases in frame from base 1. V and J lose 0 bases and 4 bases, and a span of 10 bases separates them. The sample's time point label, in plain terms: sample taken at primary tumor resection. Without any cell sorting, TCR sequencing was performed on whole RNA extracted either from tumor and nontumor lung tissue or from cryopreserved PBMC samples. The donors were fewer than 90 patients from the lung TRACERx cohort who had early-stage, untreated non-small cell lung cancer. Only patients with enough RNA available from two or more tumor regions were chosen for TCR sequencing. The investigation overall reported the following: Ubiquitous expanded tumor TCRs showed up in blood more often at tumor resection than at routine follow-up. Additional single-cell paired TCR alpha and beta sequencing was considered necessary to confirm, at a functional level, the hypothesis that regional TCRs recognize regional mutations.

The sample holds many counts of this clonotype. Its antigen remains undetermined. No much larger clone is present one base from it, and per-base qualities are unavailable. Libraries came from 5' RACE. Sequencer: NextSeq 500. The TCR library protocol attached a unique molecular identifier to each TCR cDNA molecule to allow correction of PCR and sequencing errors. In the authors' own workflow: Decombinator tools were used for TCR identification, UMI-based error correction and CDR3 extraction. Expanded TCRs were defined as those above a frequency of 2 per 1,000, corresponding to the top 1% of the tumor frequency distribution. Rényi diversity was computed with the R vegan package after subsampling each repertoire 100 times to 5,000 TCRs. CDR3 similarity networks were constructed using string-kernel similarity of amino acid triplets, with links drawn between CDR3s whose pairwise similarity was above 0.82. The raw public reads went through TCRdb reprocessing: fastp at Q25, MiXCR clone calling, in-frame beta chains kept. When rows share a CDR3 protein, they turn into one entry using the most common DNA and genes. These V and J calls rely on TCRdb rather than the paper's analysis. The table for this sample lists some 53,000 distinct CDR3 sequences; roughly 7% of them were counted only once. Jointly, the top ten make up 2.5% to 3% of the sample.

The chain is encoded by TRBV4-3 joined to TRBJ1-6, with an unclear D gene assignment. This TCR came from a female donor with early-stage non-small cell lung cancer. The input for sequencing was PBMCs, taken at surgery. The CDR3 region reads CASSQDPGKYNSPLHF. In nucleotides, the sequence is TGCGCCAGCAGCCAAGACCCTGGAAAATATAATTCACCCCTCCACTTT.